Below, 28 T cell receptor beta chains from the same sample are listed, as sequenced in a study of neurological immune-mediated disorders (dated by TCRdb to about 2019). The receptor library was made with 5' RACE. TCRdb shows the sequencer as Illumina HiSeq 2500. TCRdb reworked the public reads: Q25 trimming with fastp, MiXCR clone assembly, productive beta chains retained. Entries that share a CDR3 protein sequence are merged under the most common genes and DNA. The sample data list some 77,000 distinct CDR3 sequences, and around 9.9% of these were observed just once. The ten largest clones represent around 1.7% of the sample. The sequenced material came from PBMCs. These receptors came from a man aged 45-60 years in good health.

Turning to this clonotype: This may arise from a read error, as a much more abundant clone is one base away. This sequence joins TRBV4-1 and TRBJ2-3; possible D gene TRBD2, 7 bases. Germline V gives CDR1 MGHRA, CDR2 YSYEKL. CDR3 length equals 18 residues. Trimming removed 5 bases at V and 3 bases at J, with 24 bases between. Written as DNA, the CDR3 is TGCGCCAGCAGCGCACTGGGACGGGGGGCCGGCGTAACAGATACGCAGTATTTT. It codes for CASSALGRGAGVTDTQYF.

This clonotype occurred many times. This chain joins TRBV7-2 and TRBJ2-7; maybe TRBD2 (5 bases). V dropped 0 bases and J dropped 2 bases, with 8 bases sitting between them. This CDR3 comprises 14 residues. Germline V gene sequence: CDR1 SGHTA, CDR2 FQGNSA. CDR3 loop: CASSLARVAYEQYF. CDR3 nucleotide sequence: TGTGCCAGCAGCTTAGCGCGGGTTGCCTACGAGCAGTACTTC.

This clonotype was observed many times. V is TRBV20-1 and J is TRBJ1-4, with D perhaps matching TRBD1 (6 bases). The CDR3 totals 13 residues. The ends were cut back, 6 bases at V and 8 bases at J, with 16 bases in the middle. The germline V gene has CDR1 DFQATT and CDR2 SNEGSKA (reference sequence). The CDR3, as DNA: TGCAGTGCAACGACAGGTTGGGGGGAAAAACTGTTTTTT. Translated: CSATTGWGEKLFF.

The sample holds many counts of this clonotype. The chain recombines TRBV6-5 with TRBJ2-5; D gene uncertain. This CDR3 has 12 residues. The ends were cut back, 7 bases at V and 5 bases at J, with 11 bases in the middle. The germline gives CDR1 MNHEY, CDR2 SVGAGI. The CDR3 reads CASNHRRETQYF. In DNA, the CDR3 is TGTGCCAGCAATCACCGGCGGGAGACCCAGTACTTC.

In its sample, this clonotype was seen many times. This chain connects TRBV10-3 to TRBJ2-7; TRBD1 matches at 7 bases. The CDR3 runs 13 residues. V shed 4 bases, J shed 1 base, and the junction held 1 base outside the gene matches. From germline, CDR1 is ENHRY and CDR2 SYGVKD. The CDR3: CAISGQGSYEQYF. The CDR3 region has the DNA TGTGCCATCAGTGGACAGGGTTCCTACGAGCAGTACTTC.

This clonotype occurred many times. The genes are TRBV12-3 or TRBV12-4 and TRBJ1-4; tentative D call: TRBD1 (5 bases). Trimming cost V 5 bases and J 5 bases, with 12 bases left between them. The CDR3 consists of 14 residues. CDR3 region: CASSLRGGNEKLFF. Here the CDR3 DNA reads TGTGCCAGCAGTCTCCGTGGGGGGAATGAAAAACTGTTTTTT.

This clonotype was recorded many times. The V call is TRBV5-1, the J call TRBJ2-1; 8 bases agree with TRBD1. The ends lost 4 bases at V and 7 bases at J; junction bases unmatched: 7. This CDR3 is built from 14 residues. Germline values: CDR1 SGHRS, CDR2 YFSETQ. The CDR3 loop reads CASSMTGDGNEQFF. The CDR3 DNA reads TGCGCCAGCAGCATGACAGGGGATGGGAATGAGCAGTTCTTC.

V gene TRBV7-2 combines with J gene TRBJ1-3; weak D call: TRBD1 (5 bases). Germline lookup yields CDR1 SGHTA and CDR2 FQGNSA. V lost 5 bases, J lost 6 bases, and 14 bases lay in between. The CDR3 contains 14 residues. Here the CDR3 reads CASSPPTEKNTIYF. Here the CDR3 DNA reads TGTGCCAGCAGCCCGCCGACAGAGAAAAACACCATATATTTT. Full variable domain (remainder filled in from reference TRBV7-2 and TRBJ1-3): GAGVSQSPSNKVTEKGKDVELRCDPISGHTALYWYRQSLGQGLEFLIYFQGNSAPDKSGLPSDRFSAERTGGSVSTLTIQRTQQEDSAVYLCASSPPTEKNTIYFGEGSWLTVV.

This clonotype has a count of ten or more. This sequence joins TRBV7-2 and TRBJ1-1; D is ambiguous. V lost 1 base, J lost 2 bases, and 5 bases lay in between. The CDR3 extends over 13 amino acids. Germline V gene data show CDR1 as SGHTA and CDR2 as FQGNSA. This CDR3 is CASSLEGNTEAFF. For the CDR3, the DNA is TGTGCCAGCAGCTTAGAAGGTAACACTGAAGCTTTCTTT. Variable domain in full (rest from reference TRBV7-2 and TRBJ1-1): GAGVSQSPSNKVTEKGKDVELRCDPISGHTALYWYRQSLGQGLEFLIYFQGNSAPDKSGLPSDRFSAERTGGSVSTLTIQRTQQEDSAVYLCASSLEGNTEAFFGQGTRLTVV.

This clonotype was detected many times. The V and J genes are TRBV5-1 and TRBJ1-2, with 9 bases identical to TRBD1. The CDR3 contains 14 residues. Germline assignment: CDR1 SGHRS and CDR2 YFSETQ. V dropped 0 bases and J dropped 8; count of bases not matched to a gene: 5. The CDR3 loop reads CASSLEGTGRGYTF. The CDR3 nucleotides are TGCGCCAGCAGCTTGGAAGGGACAGGGAGGGGCTACACCTTC.

The sample holds many counts of this clonotype. The chain links TRBV15 to TRBJ2-5; D could derive from TRBD1 or TRBD2 (5 bases each). The CDR3 covers 14 residues. The germline V gene encodes CDR1 LNHNV and CDR2 YYDKDF (reference sequence). V lost 0 bases, J lost 4 bases, and 9 bases lay in between. The CDR3 loop is CATSRDRAGETQYF. In nucleotides, the CDR3 is TGTGCCACCAGCAGAGACAGGGCGGGAGAGACCCAGTACTTC.

In its sample, this clonotype was seen many times. The rearrangement joins TRBV5-1 to TRBJ2-1, with D tentatively TRBD2 (5 bases). This CDR3 region has 15 residues. Trimming took 0 bases from V and 8 from J, leaving 15 bases between them. Germline CDR1 is SGHRS and CDR2 is YFSETQ. The CDR3 DNA reads TGCGCCAGCAGCTTGGCCGGGGTGGAAAGGTATGAGCAGTTCTTC. Amino acids: CASSLAGVERYEQFF.

This sequence joins TRBV6-5 and TRBJ1-5, with no clear D. The CDR3 is made up of 13 amino acids. V was pared by 7 bases and J by 1 base, with 8 bases between. Germline V CDR1 and CDR2: MNHEY, SVGAGI. The CDR3 DNA sequence: TGTGCCAGCATGGTAGGGAGCAATCAGCCCCAGCATTTT. It encodes CASMVGSNQPQHF.

In this sample, this clonotype turned up many times. This sequence joins TRBV5-1 and TRBJ1-2, with D tentatively TRBD1 (6 bases). The CDR3 extends over 14 amino acids. CDR1 is SGHRS, CDR2 YFSETQ, per germline. The V end was cut by 4 bases, the J end by 7 bases, with 17 bases between. In DNA form, the CDR3 reads TGCGCCAGCAGCCCCGCAGGGGCTACGGGTGGCTACACCTTC. It encodes CASSPAGATGGYTF.

This clonotype has at least ten counts. The chain combines TRBV5-6 with TRBJ2-5; possible D gene TRBD2, 6 bases. Trimming cost V 4 bases and J 5 bases, with 18 bases left between them. The CDR3 is 15 residues long. CDR1 and CDR2 (germline): SGHDT, YYEEEE. In DNA form, the CDR3 reads TGTGCCAGCAGCCTCCGTGGAGGGGCGGAGGAGACCCAGTACTTC. Protein sequence: CASSLRGGAEETQYF.

A remark on this clonotype: A much larger clonotype is one base distant, so this may be a read error. The chain's CDR3 is CASSHSVVKIIQYF. The CDR3 nucleotides are TGTGCCAGCAGTCATAGCGTTGTCAAAATCATTCAGTACTTC. V usage is TRBV2 and J usage is TRBJ2-4, with TRBD2 as a possible D gene (5 bases). The CDR3 runs to 14 residues. CDR1 is SNHLY and CDR2 is FYNNEI in the germline V gene.

This clonotype was counted ten times or more. The J gene is TRBJ2-2, the V gene TRBV11-2; 8 bases fit TRBD2. This CDR3 contains 14 residues. CDR1 and CDR2 (germline): SGHAT, FQNNGV. V shed 5 bases and J 3 bases; nucleotides not matched to a gene: 2. The CDR3, as DNA: TGTGCCAGCAGCGCGGGGGGCCACACCGGGGAGCTGTTTTTT. As protein: CASSAGGHTGELFF.

This clonotype showed up many times. The chain is built from TRBV18 and TRBJ2-7; D might be TRBD2 (5 bases). The length of the CDR3 is 16 residues. Germline V gives CDR1 KGHSH, CDR2 LQKENI. Between the trimmed V and J ends, which lost 2 bases and 2 bases, there was a span of 16 bases. CDR3 sequence (DNA): TGTGCCAGCTCACCATCAGTACTTCAAGCGGCCTACGAGCAGTACTTC. Translated: CASSPSVLQAAYEQYF.

This rearrangement joins TRBV11-2 to TRBJ2-1; D uncertain. This CDR3 is built from 14 residues. V dropped 3 bases and J dropped 1 base, with 7 bases sitting between them. In germline, CDR1 is SGHAT, CDR2 FQNNGV. The CDR3 region has the DNA TGTGCCAGCAGCTTCGGCTATTCCTACAATGAGCAGTTCTTC. It codes for CASSFGYSYNEQFF.

Many counts were recorded for this clonotype. The chain has TRBV20-1 and TRBJ2-3, with 9 bases lining up with TRBD2. With 5 bases clipped from V and 2 bases from J, the junction kept 5 bases outside the gene matches. Germline lookup yields CDR1 DFQATT and CDR2 SNEGSKA (reference sequence). This CDR3 has 14 amino acids. CDR3 amino acids: CSAVPSGDTDTQYF. The DNA of the CDR3 is TGCAGTGCTGTCCCTAGCGGGGACACAGATACGCAGTATTTT.

This clonotype was observed at least ten times. The chain recombines TRBV3-1 with TRBJ2-2; TRBD2 might be the D (5 bases). The CDR3 is 15 amino acids. The germline V gene encodes CDR1 LGHDT and CDR2 YNNKEL (reference sequence). V dropped 1 base and J dropped 1 base, with 7 bases sitting between them. The CDR3 is CASSQGEMNTGELFF. CDR3 nucleotides: TGTGCCAGCAGCCAAGGGGAGATGAACACCGGGGAGCTGTTTTTT.

The sample holds many counts of this clonotype. The chain joins TRBV5-1 to TRBJ2-1, with TRBD2 as a possible D gene (5 bases). Trimming left V 0 bases short and J 3 bases short, with 10 bases between. Per germline, CDR1 SGHRS and CDR2 YFSETQ. The CDR3 consists of 15 residues. CDR3 sequence: CASSLVGSDYNEQFF. Here the CDR3 DNA reads TGCGCCAGCAGCTTGGTAGGTAGCGACTACAATGAGCAGTTCTTC.

This clonotype was recorded many times. The rearrangement joins TRBV20-1 to TRBJ1-2, with D unresolved. The V gene lost 4 bases and the J gene lost 2 bases, with 5 bases spanning the gap. CDR3 length: 11 residues. Germline CDR1 reads DFQATT; CDR2 reads SNEGSKA (reference sequence). The CDR3 reads CSAKQNYGYTF. In DNA, the CDR3 is TGCAGTGCTAAGCAGAACTATGGCTACACCTTC.

This clonotype has ten or more counts. This rearrangement joins TRBV19 to TRBJ2-5, with a tentative D call TRBD1 (5 bases). V gave up 2 bases and J gave up 4 bases, with 14 bases separating them. CDR3 length: 15 amino acids. Germline V gene sequence: CDR1 LNHDA, CDR2 SQIVND (reference sequence). CDR3 nucleotide sequence: TGTGCCAGTAGTATAAATTCAGGACAACTAGAGACCCAGTACTTC. It is translated as CASSINSGQLETQYF.

This clonotype was seen repeatedly, ten times or more. The chain joins TRBV4-1 to TRBJ2-3, with unresolved D. V was pared by 0 bases and J by 7 bases, with 11 bases between. The germline CDR1 and CDR2 sequences are MGHRA and YSYEKL. The CDR3 spans 14 residues. The CDR3 bases are TGCGCCAGCAGCCAAGATAGTCCCTCAAATACGCAGTATTTT. Translating it yields CASSQDSPSNTQYF.

This clonotype was recorded many times. This chain links TRBV25-1 with TRBJ2-5; a possible D gene is TRBD1 (6 bases). The CDR3 is 13 amino acids. Germline assignment: CDR1 MGHDK and CDR2 SYGVNS. V was clipped by 8 bases and J by 4 bases, with 14 bases between them. The chain's CDR3 is CASGPGHRETQYF. CDR3 nucleotides: TGTGCCAGCGGACCGGGACACCGAGAGACCCAGTACTTC.

In its sample, this clonotype was seen many times. This chain connects TRBV4-1 to TRBJ2-7, with 9 positions matching TRBD2. With 0 bases clipped from V and 3 bases from J, the junction kept 9 bases outside the gene matches. The CDR3 consists of 17 residues. Germline CDR1 and CDR2: MGHRA and YSYEKL. As DNA, the CDR3 is TGCGCCAGCAGCCAAGAAGGAATAGCGGGGGAGAACTACGAGCAGTACTTC. Its translation: CASSQEGIAGENYEQYF.

The table lists this clonotype with many counts. The chain couples TRBV12-3 or TRBV12-4 to TRBJ2-7; weak D call: TRBD1 (5 bases). This CDR3 has 12 amino acids. V was cut by 7 bases and J by 6 bases, with 13 bases left in between. The CDR3 reads CASNSQEVEQYF. The CDR3 DNA sequence: TGTGCCAGCAACTCACAGGAAGTCGAGCAGTACTTC.